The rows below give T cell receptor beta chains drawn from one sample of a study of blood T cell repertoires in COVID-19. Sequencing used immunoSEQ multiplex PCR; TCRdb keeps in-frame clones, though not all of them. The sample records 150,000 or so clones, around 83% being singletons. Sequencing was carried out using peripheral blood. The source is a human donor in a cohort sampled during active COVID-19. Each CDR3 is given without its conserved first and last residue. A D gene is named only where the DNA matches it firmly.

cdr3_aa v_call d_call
ASSGSGTSSYNEQF TRBV6-4 NA
ASSHYEQY TRBV28 NA
ASSLSGQAGANVLT TRBV28 TRBD1
ASSSHPGQETQY TRBV7-2 NA
ASGSQGGNTEAF TRBV12-5 TRBD1
ASSPLRGLGNTIY TRBV4-3 TRBD1
ASSIAAQETQY TRBV18 NA
ASSDFVGASANTEAF TRBV10-2 NA
ASSYSGGAAGYGYT TRBV6-5 TRBD1
SVGRDRDQPQH TRBV29-1 TRBD1
ASSLEGSGYGYT TRBV6-4 NA
ASSISPGFAYEQY TRBV19 NA
AWSAGQGPNQPQH TRBV30 TRBD1
ASSGTVTYEQY TRBV5-1 NA
ASSENSGNQPQH TRBV6-1 NA
ASSPGLAGEYEQY TRBV19 TRBD2